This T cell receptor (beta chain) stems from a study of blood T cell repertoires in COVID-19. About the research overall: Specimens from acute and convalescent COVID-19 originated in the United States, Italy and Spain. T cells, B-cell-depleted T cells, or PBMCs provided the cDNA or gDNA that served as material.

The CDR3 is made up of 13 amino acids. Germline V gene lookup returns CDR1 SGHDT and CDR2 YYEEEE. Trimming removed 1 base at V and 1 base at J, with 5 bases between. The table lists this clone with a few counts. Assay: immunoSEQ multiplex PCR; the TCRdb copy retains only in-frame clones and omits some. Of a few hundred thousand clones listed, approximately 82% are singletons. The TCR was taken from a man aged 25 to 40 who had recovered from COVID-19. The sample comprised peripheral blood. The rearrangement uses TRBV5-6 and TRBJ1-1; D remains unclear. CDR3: CASSLIGNTEAFF. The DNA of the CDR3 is TGTGCCAGCAGCTTGATCGGGAACACTGAAGCTTTCTTT.